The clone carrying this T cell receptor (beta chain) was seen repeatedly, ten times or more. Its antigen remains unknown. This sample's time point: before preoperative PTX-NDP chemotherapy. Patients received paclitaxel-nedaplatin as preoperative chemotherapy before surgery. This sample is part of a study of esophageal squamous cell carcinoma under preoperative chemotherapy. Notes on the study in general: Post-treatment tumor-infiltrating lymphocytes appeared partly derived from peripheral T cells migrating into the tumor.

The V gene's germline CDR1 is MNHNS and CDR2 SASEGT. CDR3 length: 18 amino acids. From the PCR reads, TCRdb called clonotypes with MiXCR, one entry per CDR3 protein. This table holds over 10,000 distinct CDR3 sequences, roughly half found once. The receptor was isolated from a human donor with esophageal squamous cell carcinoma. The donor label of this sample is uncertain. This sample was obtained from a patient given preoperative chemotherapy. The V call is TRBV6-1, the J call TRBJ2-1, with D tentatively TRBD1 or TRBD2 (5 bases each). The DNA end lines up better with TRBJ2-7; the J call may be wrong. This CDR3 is CASSKGRWSEMGNYEQYF. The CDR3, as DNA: TGTGCCAGCAGCAAGGGACGGTGGTCAGAAATGGGAAACTACGAGCAGTACTTC.